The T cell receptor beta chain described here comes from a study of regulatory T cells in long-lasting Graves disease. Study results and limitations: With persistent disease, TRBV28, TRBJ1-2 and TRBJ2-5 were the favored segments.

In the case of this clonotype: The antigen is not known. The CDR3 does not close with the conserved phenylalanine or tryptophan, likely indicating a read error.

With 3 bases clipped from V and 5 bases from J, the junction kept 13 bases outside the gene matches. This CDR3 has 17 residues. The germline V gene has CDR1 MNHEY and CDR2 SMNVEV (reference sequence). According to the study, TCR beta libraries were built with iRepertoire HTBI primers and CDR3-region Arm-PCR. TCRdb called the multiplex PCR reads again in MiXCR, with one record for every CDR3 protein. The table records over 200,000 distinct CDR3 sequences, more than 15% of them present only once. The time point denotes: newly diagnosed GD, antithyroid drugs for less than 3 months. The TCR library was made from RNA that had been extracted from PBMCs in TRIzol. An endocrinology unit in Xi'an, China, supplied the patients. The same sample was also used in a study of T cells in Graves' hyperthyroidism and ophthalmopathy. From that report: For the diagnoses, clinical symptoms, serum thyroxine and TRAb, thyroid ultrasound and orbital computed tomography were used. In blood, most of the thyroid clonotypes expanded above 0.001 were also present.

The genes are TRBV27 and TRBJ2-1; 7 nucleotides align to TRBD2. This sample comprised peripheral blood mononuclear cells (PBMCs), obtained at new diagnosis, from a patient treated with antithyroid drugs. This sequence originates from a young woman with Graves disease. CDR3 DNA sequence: TGTGCCAGCAGTTTCGCAGGGTGGCGGGGGATAGACAATGAGCAGTTCTCC. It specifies CASSFAGWRGIDNEQFS.